A selection of T cell receptor beta chains follows, all from one sample in a study of cytomegalovirus exposure and HLA in healthy donors. Generated by immunoSEQ multiplex PCR, the TCRdb table keeps only in-frame clones and is missing some. The table shows about 200,000 clones, with 75% to 90% occurring only once. The sequencing input was PBMCs. These receptors all come from a woman in her twenties or thirties in good health and CMV-seronegative. The CDR3 runs from the conserved cysteine through the conserved F or W. A D gene is named only where the DNA matches it firmly. Some rows mark clone size as missing; the rest say once, few, many or name a class of expanded clone.

cdr3_aa	cdr3_nt	clone_size	d_call	v_call	j_call
CASREGLFGGYTF	TGTGCCAGCAGGGAGGGACTGTTCGGCGGCTACACCTTC	-	-	TRBV28	TRBJ1-2
CSSSPSAQGAKYF	TGTTCCAGCAGCCCGAGTGCACAGGGGGCTAAGTACTTC	-	TRBD1	TRBV7-9	TRBJ2-7
CASREGNTEAFF	TGCGCCAGCAGAGAGGGTAACACTGAAGCTTTCTTT	-	-	TRBV5-1	TRBJ1-1
CASSRTTGATFYGYTF	TGCGCCAGCAGCCGAACTACAGGGGCAACCTTCTATGGCTACACCTTC	-	TRBD1	TRBV5-1	TRBJ1-2
CASSARTGGHEQYF	TGTGCCAGCAGTGCCCGGACAGGGGGGCACGAGCAGTACTTC	-	TRBD1	TRBV6-1	TRBJ2-7
CASALVRGDEQYF	TGTGCCAGCGCCCTAGTCCGGGGGGACGAGCAGTACTTC	-	TRBD2	TRBV6-5	TRBJ2-7
CASSFRISGSGLGAKNIQYF	TGTGCCAGCAGTTTTCGAATTAGCGGGAGCGGTTTGGGAGCCAAAAACATTCAGTACTTC	once	TRBD2	TRBV27	TRBJ2-4
CASSQPTRSSYEQYF	TGCGCCAGCAGCCAACCAACCAGAAGCTCCTACGAGCAGTACTTC	-	-	TRBV4-1	TRBJ2-7
CASSLDRGNTDTQYF	TGTGCCAGCAGCCTGGACAGGGGGAATACAGATACGCAGTATTTT	-	TRBD1	TRBV2	TRBJ2-3
CASSIGGSAAYEQYF	TGTGCCAGTAGTATCGGCGGGTCGGCCGCCTACGAGCAGTACTTC	-	-	TRBV19	TRBJ2-7
CASSLETRLNNEQFF	TGCGCCAGCAGCTTGGAGACAAGGCTCAACAATGAGCAGTTCTTC	-	-	TRBV5-1	TRBJ2-1
CAWGPTGVGQPQHF	TGTGCCTGGGGCCCGACAGGGGTAGGTCAGCCCCAGCATTTT	-	TRBD1	TRBV30	TRBJ1-5
CASRRAGTDTQYF	TGTGCCAGCAGGAGAGCCGGGACAGATACGCAGTATTTT	-	-	TRBV14	TRBJ2-3
CASSFASTDTQYF	TGTGCCAGCAGTTTTGCGAGCACAGATACGCAGTATTTT	-	-	TRBV28	TRBJ2-3
CASSSVEANEQFF	TGTGCCAGCAGCTCCGTCGAGGCCAATGAGCAGTTCTTC	-	-	TRBV28	TRBJ2-1
CASRAGGAGELFF	TGTGCCAGCAGGGCAGGGGGAGCCGGGGAGCTGTTTTTT	-	TRBD1	TRBV6-1	TRBJ2-2
CASSLSSGSGYEQYF	TGTGCCAGCAGCTTATCTAGCGGGAGTGGCTACGAGCAGTACTTC	-	TRBD2	TRBV7-3	TRBJ2-7
CASSLNPGIHEQYF	TGTGCCAGCAGCTTGAATCCAGGGATCCACGAGCAGTACTTC	-	-	TRBV5-4	TRBJ2-7
CASTLQGATEAFF	TGTGCCAGCACCCTACAGGGGGCAACTGAAGCTTTCTTT	-	TRBD1	TRBV6-1	TRBJ1-1
CASSYLGQLVSYEQYF	TGTGCCAGCAGTTATTTGGGACAGTTAGTTTCCTACGAGCAGTACTTC	once	TRBD1	TRBV6-6	TRBJ2-7
CASYGTGGHQPQHF	TGTGCCAGCTACGGGACAGGGGGCCATCAGCCCCAGCATTTT	-	TRBD1	TRBV28	TRBJ1-5
CASSPGWGGYEQYF	TGTGCCAGCAGCCCCGGATGGGGGGGTTACGAGCAGTACTTC	few	TRBD2	TRBV5-4	TRBJ2-7
CASSLAALAYEQYF	TGTGCCAGCAGTTTGGCGGCCCTCGCCTACGAGCAGTACTTC	-	-	TRBV27	TRBJ2-7
CASTVGPSSYEQYF	TGTGCCAGTACGGTGGGCCCGAGCTCCTACGAGCAGTACTTC	-	-	TRBV6-1	TRBJ2-7
CASTPGGGGWYEQYF	TGTGCCAGCACCCCGGGGGGTGGCGGGTGGTACGAGCAGTACTTC	-	TRBD2	TRBV11-2	TRBJ2-7
CASSLQVNSYNEQFF	TGCGCCAGCAGCCTACAGGTAAACTCCTACAATGAGCAGTTCTTC	-	-	TRBV5-1	TRBJ2-1
CASSVGTSDSTDTQYF	TGTGCCAGCAGCGTAGGGACTAGCGATAGCACAGATACGCAGTATTTT	-	TRBD2	TRBV9	TRBJ2-3
CASSLGGQENEKLFF	TGCGCCAGCAGCTTGGGGGGGCAGGAAAATGAAAAACTGTTTTTT	-	-	TRBV5-1	TRBJ1-4
CATNSATSTDTQYF	TGTGCCACCAACTCGGCGACTAGCACAGATACGCAGTATTTT	-	-	TRBV28	TRBJ2-3
CSVEDAGVGDEQYF	TGCAGCGTTGAAGATGCCGGGGTGGGCGACGAGCAGTACTTC	few	-	TRBV29-1	TRBJ2-7
CASSLGTGKGAFF	TGTGCCAGCAGCTTAGGGACAGGGAAGGGCGCTTTCTTT	-	TRBD1	TRBV7-3	TRBJ1-1
CASSLAAGKHNEQFF	TGTGCCAGCAGCTTAGCGGCAGGGAAACACAATGAGCAGTTCTTC	-	-	TRBV7-2	TRBJ2-1
CASSSSRGETQYF	TGTGCCAGCAGTTCCTCCCGGGGAGAGACCCAGTACTTC	-	-	TRBV2	TRBJ2-5
CASSAIPTSGSTNTQYF	TGTGCCAGCAGTGCGATACCGACTAGCGGTTCCACGAATACGCAGTATTTT	-	TRBD2	TRBV6-1	TRBJ2-3
CASRISREGYNEQFF	TGTGCCAGCAGGATTAGCCGGGAGGGGTACAATGAGCAGTTCTTC	-	TRBD2	TRBV28	TRBJ2-1
CASSVGIGENIQYF	TGTGCCAGCAGCGTAGGAATAGGGGAAAACATTCAGTACTTC	-	-	TRBV9	TRBJ2-4
CASSRTSGTTYEQYF	TGTGCCAGCAGCCGGACTAGCGGGACAACCTACGAGCAGTACTTC	few	TRBD2	TRBV7-2	TRBJ2-7
CASSPGTSGSEQYF	TGCGCCAGCAGCCCCGGGACTAGCGGATCTGAGCAGTACTTC	few	TRBD2	TRBV5-1	TRBJ2-7
CASSEATRSYADTQYF	TGTGCCAGCAGTGAAGCTACTAGATCCTACGCAGATACGCAGTATTTT	-	-	TRBV25-1	TRBJ2-3
CASSLSRGLGGTEAFF	TGTGCCAGCAGTTTATCTCGGGGCCTCGGGGGCACTGAAGCTTTCTTT	-	-	TRBV28	TRBJ1-1
CASSQTSGGSNEQFF	TGTGCCAGCAGCCAGACTAGCGGGGGCTCCAATGAGCAGTTCTTC	-	TRBD2	TRBV11-2	TRBJ2-1
CASSVQGKGYEQYF	TGTGCCAGCAGTGTGCAGGGAAAGGGCTACGAGCAGTACTTC	-	-	TRBV6-1	TRBJ2-7
CASNDRGPREQYF	TGTGCCAGCAATGACAGGGGTCCACGCGAGCAGTACTTC	-	TRBD1	TRBV2	TRBJ2-7
CASSFPQLLGYEQFF	TGTGCCAGCAGCTTCCCCCAACTGCTAGGCTATGAGCAGTTCTTC	-	-	TRBV7-9	TRBJ2-1
CASSPTSLRTEAFF	TGTGCCTCTAGTCCAACCTCTCTACGTACTGAAGCTTTCTTT	-	-	TRBV6-1	TRBJ1-1
CAISESKGRSGEQYF	TGTGCCATCAGTGAGTCGAAGGGAAGAAGCGGCGAGCAGTACTTC	-	-	TRBV10-3	TRBJ2-7
CASSQVAGGGPYYEQYF	TGTGCCAGCAGCCAAGTGGCGGGCGGGGGACCCTACTACGAGCAGTACTTC	-	TRBD2	TRBV4-2	TRBJ2-7
CASSVGLAGEQGEQYF	TGTGCCAGCAGCGTAGGACTAGCGGGGGAGCAAGGCGAGCAGTACTTC	-	TRBD2	TRBV9	TRBJ2-7
CASSPYSGSNTGELFF	TGTGCCAGCTCACCATACTCAGGATCGAACACCGGGGAGCTGTTTTTT	-	-	TRBV18	TRBJ2-2
CASSVGTVNYGYTF	TGTGCCAGTAGTGTAGGGACAGTCAACTATGGCTACACCTTC	-	TRBD1	TRBV19	TRBJ1-2
CASSLVAGTMNTEAFF	TGCGCCAGCAGCTTGGTCGCCGGGACAATGAACACTGAAGCTTTCTTT	-	-	TRBV5-1	TRBJ1-1
CASSSQGNTEAFF	TGTGCCAGCAGCTCTCAGGGTAACACTGAAGCTTTCTTT	-	-	TRBV7-9	TRBJ1-1
CAIQSTGYGTEAFF	TGTGCCATCCAATCCACAGGGTATGGAACTGAAGCTTTCTTT	few	-	TRBV6-1	TRBJ1-1
CASRPGRNGELFF	TGTGCCAGCAGACCAGGGAGGAACGGGGAGCTGTTTTTT	-	-	TRBV19	TRBJ2-2
CASSLFRTGDHGYTF	TGTGCCAGCAGTTTGTTCCGGACAGGGGACCATGGCTACACCTTC	-	TRBD1	TRBV28	TRBJ1-2
CASSERTGSYEQYF	TGCGCCAGCAGTGAACGGACAGGGTCCTACGAGCAGTACTTC	-	TRBD1	TRBV10-1	TRBJ2-7
CASSTGTGIFGTEAFF	TGTGCCAGCAGTACCGGGACAGGGATTTTCGGCACTGAAGCTTTCTTT	-	TRBD1	TRBV5-6	TRBJ1-1